This TCR beta chain was captured in a study of T-cell reconstitution after alpha-beta-depleted transplantation in children. Study conclusions and caveats: The study reportedly traced alpha-beta T cells about two months after transplant to several hundred expanded graft clones.

To note about this clonotype: The antigen is not known.

For TCRbeta, the library was prepared with unique molecular identifiers. TCRdb reprocessed the PCR reads with MiXCR, giving one entry per CDR3 protein. Found here are 450,000 to 600,000 distinct CDR3 sequences, roughly 13% of them singletons; the top ten hold 2% to 2.5%. The CDR3 spans 14 residues. V shed 5 bases, J shed 8 bases, and the junction held 9 bases outside the gene matches. In germline, CDR1 is ENHRY, CDR2 SYGVKD. The sample consisted of PBMCs, mostly from graft donor cells, taken 360 days after TCRalphabeta/CD19-depleted stem cell transplant. The genes are TRBV10-3 and TRBJ2-1; 7 bases are a match to TRBD2. The sequence derives from a male patient under 18 who had a stem cell transplant for acute myeloid leukemia, so the T cells may come from the graft donor. The CDR3 region has the DNA TGTGCCATCAGTAGGGACTACCCGAGCGATGAGCAGTTCTTC. As protein: CAISRDYPSDEQFF.